This TCR beta chain was sequenced in a study of cytomegalovirus exposure and HLA in healthy donors. Study information: A subsequent analysis reported that the 100 to 150 validation repertoires were produced on the same platform that had also been used for the 500 to 700 first-cohort repertoires. General study points: First-cohort TCR clusters were later found to tend to co-occur in the 90 to 150 validation repertoires. Using the classifier, cytomegalovirus status was reportedly diagnosed with high specificity and sensitivity.

CDR1 and CDR2 from the germline V gene are SGHDN and FVKESK. Trimming cost V 3 bases and J 5 bases, with 16 bases left between them. The CDR3 extends over 15 amino acids. In its sample, this clone was seen once. No antigen is known for it. Produced via immunoSEQ multiplex PCR; TCRdb's table is partial and in-frame only. The sample includes 150,000 to 200,000 clones, roughly 83% of them seen just once. V usage is TRBV14 and J usage is TRBJ1-1; TRBD1 might be the D (6 bases). The clonotype comes from a woman under 30 in good health and CMV-seronegative. The sample consisted of PBMCs. The CDR3 loop reads CASSQATGYGTEAFF. The CDR3 DNA reads TGTGCCAGCAGCCAGGCTACAGGGTACGGGACTGAAGCTTTCTTT. Combining the CDR3 with reference TRBV14 and TRBJ1-1 gives the whole variable domain EAGVTQFPSHSVIEKGQTVTLRCDPISGHDNLYWYRRVMGKEIKFLLHFVKESKQDESGMPNNRFLAERTGGTYSTLKVQPAELEDSGVYFCASSQATGYGTEAFFGQGTRLTVV.